One sample yielded the 9 T cell receptor beta chains listed below, sequenced in a study of metastatic and nonmetastatic thyroid tumors. Prior to thyroid surgery, none of the patients had received any treatment. TCRdb reanalyzed the PCR reads with MiXCR. There are 60,000 to 85,000 clones in the sample; about 17% occur only once, and roughly 13% lies in the top ten. Sequenced: blood. All receptors derive from a female donor with papillary thyroid cancer or a benign thyroid nodule (not recorded which). Some clones in this sample may be carry-over from other donors' samples.

The chain has TRBV6-2 or TRBV6-3 and TRBJ2-7, with unresolved D. The CDR3 loop spans 12 amino acids. With 5 bases removed from V and 7 bases from J, the gap between germline ends came to 12 bases. The germline CDR1 and CDR2 sequences are MNHEY and SVGEGT. The CDR3 region has the DNA TGTGCCAGCAGTCCCGTCGCTTATGAGCAGTACTTC. The encoded protein is CASSPVAYEQYF.

This clone was seen a handful of times. V usage is TRBV4-1 and J usage is TRBJ2-7; the D gene could be TRBD1 or TRBD2 (7 bases each). V shed 1 base and J shed 6 bases, with 13 bases lying between them. The length of the CDR3 is 14 residues. Germline lookup yields CDR1 MGHRA and CDR2 YSYEKL. CDR3 coding DNA: TGCGCCAGCAGCCAAGTTCAGGGGGAGGGCGAGCAGTACTTC. Protein: CASSQVQGEGEQYF.

This clone was counted many times. The chain employs TRBV6-1 and TRBJ1-2, with D possibly matching TRBD1 (5 bases). CDR1 is MNHNS and CDR2 is SASEGT in the germline V gene. The V end was cut by 7 bases, the J end by 2 bases, with 14 bases between. This CDR3 region has 14 residues. CDR3: CASKPGPGNYGYTF. The CDR3 coding sequence is TGTGCCAGCAAGCCGGGACCTGGAAACTATGGCTACACCTTC.

This clone occurred many times. The chain carries TRBV20-1 and TRBJ2-5; tentatively, D is TRBD1 (6 bases). Germline V CDR1 and CDR2: DFQATT, SNEGSKA (reference sequence). V was pared by 0 bases and J by 4 bases, with 9 bases between. The CDR3 covers 13 residues. The CDR3 coding sequence is TGCAGTGCTAGAGAAACAGGGCCAGAGACCCAGTACTTC. Translated, it gives CSARETGPETQYF.

This clone has a count of ten or more. The chain joins TRBV12-3 or TRBV12-4 to TRBJ2-7; 8 bases fit TRBD1. CDR3 length: 15 residues. Unmatched junction bases numbered 8, after V lost 1 base and J lost 6 bases. The CDR3 reads CASSLVGGQGGEQYF. The CDR3 DNA is TGTGCCAGCAGTTTAGTGGGAGGACAGGGAGGCGAGCAGTACTTC.

This clone was found many times. The chain combines TRBV12-3 or TRBV12-4 with TRBJ2-1, with 7 positions matching TRBD2. The junction had 14 bases not matched to a gene; V was cut back by 5 bases and J by 10 bases. CDR3 length: 15 amino acids. CDR3 protein: CASSIGLDGFNEQFF. In nucleotides, the CDR3 is TGTGCCAGCAGTATTGGACTAGACGGATTCAACGAGCAGTTCTTC.

Only a few counts were recorded for this clone. The V and J genes are TRBV12-3 or TRBV12-4 and TRBJ2-7, with D perhaps TRBD2 (6 bases). This CDR3 contains 13 residues. Trimming left V 7 bases short and J 7 bases short, with 17 bases between. The chain's CDR3 is CASIPPGRGEQYF. As DNA, the CDR3 is TGTGCCAGCATCCCTCCCGGGAGAGGGGAGCAGTACTTC.

This clone has at least ten counts. The V and J genes are TRBV27 and TRBJ2-2; no clear D gene. In germline, CDR1 is MNHEY, CDR2 SMNVEV (reference sequence). V gave up 6 bases and J gave up 2 bases, with 1 base separating them. The CDR3 covers 11 residues. In DNA form, the CDR3 reads TGTGCCAGCAGCAACACCGGGGAGCTGTTTTTT. Protein product: CASSNTGELFF.

This clone was seen at least ten times. J is TRBJ2-1 and V is TRBV18, with TRBD2 matching 11 bases. V lost 5 bases and J lost 7; bases outside the gene matches: 13. Germline V gives CDR1 KGHSH, CDR2 LQKENI. There are 17 residues in the CDR3. The CDR3 region is CASSGVLTSGSANEQFF. The CDR3 coding sequence is TGTGCCAGCTCAGGGGTCCTAACTAGCGGGAGTGCGAATGAGCAGTTCTTC.